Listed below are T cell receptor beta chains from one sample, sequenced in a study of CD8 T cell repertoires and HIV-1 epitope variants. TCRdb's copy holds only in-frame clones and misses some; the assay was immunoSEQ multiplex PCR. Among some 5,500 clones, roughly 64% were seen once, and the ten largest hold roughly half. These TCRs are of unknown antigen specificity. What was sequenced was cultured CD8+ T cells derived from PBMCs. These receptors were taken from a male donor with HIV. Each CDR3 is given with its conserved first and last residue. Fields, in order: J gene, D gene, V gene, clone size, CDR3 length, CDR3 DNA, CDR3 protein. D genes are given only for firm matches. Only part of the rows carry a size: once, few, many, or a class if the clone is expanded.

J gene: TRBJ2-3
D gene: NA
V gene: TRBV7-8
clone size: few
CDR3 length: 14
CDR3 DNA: TGTGCCAGCAGCTTAGCGAGCGTTGGAGATACGCAGTATTTT
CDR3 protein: CASSLASVGDTQYF

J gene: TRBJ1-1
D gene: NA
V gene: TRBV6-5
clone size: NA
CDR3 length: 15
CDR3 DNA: TGTGCCAGCAGTTACTATGGGGCAGGGAACACTGAAGCTTTCTTT
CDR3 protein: CASSYYGAGNTEAFF

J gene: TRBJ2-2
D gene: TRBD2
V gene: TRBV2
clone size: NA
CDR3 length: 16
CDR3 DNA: TGTGCCAGCAGTGAAGCGCGAGCGGGAGGGAACGGGGAGCTGTTTTTT
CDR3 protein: CASSEARAGGNGELFF

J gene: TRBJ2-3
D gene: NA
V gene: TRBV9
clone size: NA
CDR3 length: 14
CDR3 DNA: TGTGCCAGCAGCACCACCCGGGGTCAGGATACGCAGTATTTT
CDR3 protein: CASSTTRGQDTQYF

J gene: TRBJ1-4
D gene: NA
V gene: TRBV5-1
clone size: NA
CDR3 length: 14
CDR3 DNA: TGCGCCAGCAGCTTGGGGGGGCAGGATGAAAAACTGTTTTTT
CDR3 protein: CASSLGGQDEKLFF

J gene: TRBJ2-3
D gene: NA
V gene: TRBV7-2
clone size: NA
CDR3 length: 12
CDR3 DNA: TGTGCCAGCAGGGGGGGAACAGATACGCAGTATTTT
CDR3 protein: CASRGGTDTQYF

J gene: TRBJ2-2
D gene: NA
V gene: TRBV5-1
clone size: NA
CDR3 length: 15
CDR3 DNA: TGCGCCAGCAGCTTGGCGCAGTGGGGGACCGGGGAGCTGTTTTTT
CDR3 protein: CASSLAQWGTGELFF

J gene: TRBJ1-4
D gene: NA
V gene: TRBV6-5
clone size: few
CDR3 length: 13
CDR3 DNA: TGTGCCAGCAGTTACAAATGGGGACTAAAACTGTTTTTT
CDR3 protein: CASSYKWGLKLFF

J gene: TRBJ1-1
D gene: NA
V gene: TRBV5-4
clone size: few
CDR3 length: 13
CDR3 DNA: TGTGCCAGCAGCTTGAGGCCAGGGGATTCGGCTTTCTTT
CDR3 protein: CASSLRPGDSAFF

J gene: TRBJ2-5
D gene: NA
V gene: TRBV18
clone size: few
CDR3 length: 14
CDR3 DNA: TGTGCCAGCTCACCAGGACTTTCCCAAGAGACCCAGTACTTC
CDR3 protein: CASSPGLSQETQYF

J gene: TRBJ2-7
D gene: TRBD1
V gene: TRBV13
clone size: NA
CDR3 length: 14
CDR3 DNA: TGTGCCAGCAGCTTAGATCAGGGGGCCAACGAGCAGTACTTC
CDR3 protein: CASSLDQGANEQYF

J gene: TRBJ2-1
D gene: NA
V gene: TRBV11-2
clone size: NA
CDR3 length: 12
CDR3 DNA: TGTGCCAGCAGCTTATGGGGCGGTGAGCAGTTCTTC
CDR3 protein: CASSLWGGEQFF

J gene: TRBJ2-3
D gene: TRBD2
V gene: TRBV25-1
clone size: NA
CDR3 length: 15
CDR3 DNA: TGTGCCAGCAGTGAGCCGGGACTAGCAACAGATACGCAGTATTTT
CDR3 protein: CASSEPGLATDTQYF

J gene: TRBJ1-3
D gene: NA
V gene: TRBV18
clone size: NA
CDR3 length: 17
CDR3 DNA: TGTGCCAGCTCACCAAGTTCCCCGGCCTTCTCTGGAAACACCATATATTTT
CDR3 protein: CASSPSSPAFSGNTIYF

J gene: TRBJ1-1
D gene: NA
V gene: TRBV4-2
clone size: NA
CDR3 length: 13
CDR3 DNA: TGTGCCAGCAGCCACGGACAGAACACTGAAGCTTTCTTT
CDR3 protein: CASSHGQNTEAFF

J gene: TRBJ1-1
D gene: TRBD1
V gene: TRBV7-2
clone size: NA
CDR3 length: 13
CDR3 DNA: TGTGCCAGCAGCCAGGGGGGCGGATCTGAAGCTTTCTTT
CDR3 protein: CASSQGGGSEAFF

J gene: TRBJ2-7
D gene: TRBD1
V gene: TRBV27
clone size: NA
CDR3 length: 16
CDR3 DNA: TGTGCCAGCAGTTTATTAGGGACAGGGGTTTCCTACGAGCAGTACTTC
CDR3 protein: CASSLLGTGVSYEQYF